This T cell receptor (beta chain) was documented in a study of prognosis after radiotherapy for stage I lung cancer. In the study overall: There were about 13 patients with newly diagnosed primary stage I lung tumors and a handful of patients with oligometastatic NSCLC after surgical resection of the primary tumor.

Genomic DNA was subjected to two-round multiplex PCR for amplification of TCR beta CDR3. The authors ran first-round PCR with primers specific to each TRBV and TRBJ gene. One entry per CDR3 protein, called by TCRdb with MiXCR from the multiplex PCR reads. This sample has about 16,000 distinct CDR3 sequences, with about 44% found just once. This clonotype appeared many times. V lost 5 bases and J lost 2, with 21 bases in between. Germline CDR1 reads SGHNT; CDR2 reads YENEEA. CDR3 length equals 17 residues. The clonotype was recovered from a donor over 45 with non-small cell lung cancer. V and J are TRBV11-3 and TRBJ2-5; D ambiguous. The sequencing used PBMCs, collected before or after stereotactic body radiation therapy (not recorded which). The CDR3 DNA follows: TGTGCCAGCAGCCACGCCTTATCAGCGACCCCACAAGAGACCCAGTACTTC. The encoded protein is CASSHALSATPQETQYF.